The T cell receptor beta chain described here comes from a study of T cells after yellow fever vaccination (dated by TCRdb to the late 2010s). Regarding the complete study: The SMART-Seq v4 Ultra Low Input RNA kit was used to prepare libraries from fractions with low cell numbers. Bulk TCR alpha and beta repertoires were sequenced longitudinally to track T-cell clones before and after primary and booster YFV17D yellow fever vaccination. Two healthy male donors, one aged 18 to 29 and one aged 30 to 39 years, were included in the cohort. Blood was drawn at multiple timepoints before and after primary and secondary immunization, with bulk PBMC replicates and cell subsets isolated.

From the germline V gene, CDR1 is SGHRS and CDR2 is YFSETQ. V loses 4 bases at its end and J loses 5 bases; junction bases beyond the gene matches: 9. From cysteine to phenylalanine, the CDR3 is 17 amino acids long. The read is trimmed to its CDR3 DNA, 51 bases read in frame from base 1. Turning to this clonotype: Its antigen is unknown. Per-base quality was not reported, and no clone a single base away is much larger than it.

What this sample's treatment or condition label stands for: live attenuated yellow fever vaccine strain. A standard Ficoll-Paque protocol was used to isolate PBMCs from peripheral blood. Dynabeads CD4 and CD8 positive selection kits were used to isolate CD4 and CD8 T-cell fractions. RNA was extracted with TriZol from bulk PBMCs, CD4 and CD8 fractions, and dextramer-positive and dextramer-negative fractions. Study-level results and caveats: Because the study included only a couple of donors, the extent to which the findings can be generalized is limited. A small share of clonotypes was detected in both CD4 and CD8 compartments, with the overlap likely arising from convergent recombination. FACS-sorted repertoires could contain abundant contaminating clonotypes from the bulk population, so computational filtering was required. Most clones expanded after primary vaccination were re-detected after the booster (approximately 95% of CD4 and around 86% of CD8), suggesting broad memory maintenance. Compared with the primary T-cell response, the secondary T-cell response was weaker but faster, peaking on day 5 rather than day 15.

Reads for this sample came from an Illumina NovaSeq 6000. TCR cDNA was synthesized by 5'RACE template switching, which introduced a universal primer site and unique molecular identifiers. Priming for cDNA synthesis came from both the TCR alpha and TCR beta constant segments. Library amplification involved two PCR steps, and the second step added sample barcodes and sequencing adapters. Sequencing of libraries was performed on Illumina HiSeq 2500 (2x100 bp) or NovaSeq (2x150 bp). The study's own analysis went as follows. MIGEC handled demultiplexing of reads and collapsing into UMI consensus sequences, while MiXCR performed V(D)J alignment. Vaccine-responding clonotypes were defined with edgeR using replicate PBMC samples, requiring FDR below 0.01 and a log2 fold change above 5 up to day 15. CD4 or CD8 identity was assigned to each bulk clonotype according to whether the clonotype was present at higher abundance in the sequenced CD4 repertoire or the sequenced CD8 repertoire. TCRdb itself trimmed the public reads at Q25 with fastp, ran MiXCR and retained productive beta chains. Merged by CDR3 protein, the rows form single entries marked with the most common genes and DNA. The V and J calls shown here were made by TCRdb, not taken from the authors' results. For this sample there are under 400,000 distinct CDR3 sequences; approximately 12% appear just once. The ten largest account for around 3% of the sample.

The origin of this receptor is a man aged 18 to 30 who received the YFV17D yellow fever vaccine. The rearranged chain carries TRBV5-1 and TRBJ2-5; TRBD2 fits 15 bases in the junction. The sample consisted of CD4+ T cells sorted from PBMCs, taken 15 days after the yellow fever booster vaccination. For the CDR3, the sequence is CASSDGLAGGPGETQYF. DNA sequence: TGCGCCAGCAGCGATGGACTAGCGGGGGGGCCCGGGGAGACCCAGTACTTC.